The 17 T cell receptor beta chains listed next were all sequenced from one sample in a study of Ad26.COV2.S vaccination and SARS-CoV-2 variants. TCRdb's copy holds only in-frame clones and misses some; the assay was immunoSEQ multiplex PCR. Seen here are a few hundred thousand clones, 70% to 90% observed once, and the top ten hold less than 4.5%. Noted treatment: about 20 received Ad26.COV2.S at low or high dose, single or two shots; several received placebo; per-sample allocation not given. Repertoires come from day 63 after the first vaccine or placebo injection. The specimen comprised peripheral blood, sampled in a trial of Ad26.COV2.S vaccine versus placebo. These receptors were collected from a person between 18 and 60 years old who received the Ad26.COV2.S COVID-19 vaccine or a placebo.

The chain carries TRBV9 and TRBJ2-3; 8 bases match TRBD2. Germline V gene lookup returns CDR1 SGDLS and CDR2 YYNGEE. The CDR3 consists of 14 residues. V lost 3 bases and J lost 3; bases outside the gene matches: 3. The CDR3 region is CASSDRLATDTQYF. The CDR3 DNA is TGTGCCAGCAGCGACCGACTAGCGACAGATACGCAGTATTTT.

The chain employs TRBV24-1 and TRBJ2-3; D unclear. V lost 2 bases, J lost 4 bases, and 6 bases lay in between. The CDR3 has 13 amino acids. Germline V gene data show CDR1 as KGHDR and CDR2 as SFDVKD. CDR3 in amino acids: CATSDSWADTQYF. The CDR3 DNA reads as TGTGCCACCAGTGATTCTTGGGCAGATACGCAGTATTTT.

This chain links TRBV5-1 with TRBJ2-3; the match to TRBD1 covers 8 bases. The junction had 5 bases not matched to a gene; V was cut back by 4 bases and J by 4 bases. CDR1 and CDR2 (germline): SGHRS, YFSETQ. This CDR3 comprises 14 residues. CDR3 protein: CASSVGQAADTQYF. The CDR3 region has the DNA TGCGCCAGCAGCGTGGGACAGGCGGCAGATACGCAGTATTTT.

This chain joins TRBV7-6 and TRBJ1-5; the match to TRBD1 covers 7 bases. The CDR3 has 15 residues. With 5 bases clipped from V and 4 bases from J, the junction kept 8 bases outside the gene matches. Germline CDR1 and CDR2: SGHVS and FNYEAQ. CDR3 loop: CASSLTYRGNQPQHF. CDR3 DNA: TGTGCCAGCAGCCTCACCTACAGGGGTAATCAGCCCCAGCATTTT.

In its sample, this clone was seen once. The chain recombines TRBV27 with TRBJ2-7, with D perhaps TRBD2 (6 bases). Germline lookup yields CDR1 MNHEY and CDR2 SMNVEV (reference sequence). This CDR3 is 14 amino acids long. V lost 2 bases, J lost 0 bases, and 8 bases lay in between. The CDR3, as DNA: TGTGCCAGCAGTTTAGGTAGCGGCTCCTACGAGCAGTACTTC. Protein product: CASSLGSGSYEQYF.

The chain employs TRBV7-2 and TRBJ1-5, with 12 bases matching TRBD1. The CDR3 consists of 18 residues. Germline V gene data show CDR1 as SGHTA and CDR2 as FQGNSA. The V and J ends lost 0 bases and 6 bases, in that order; junction bases with no gene match: 9. This CDR3 reads CASSLAGTGGPGGQPQHF. Here the CDR3 DNA reads TGTGCCAGCAGCTTAGCGGGGACAGGGGGCCCGGGAGGTCAGCCCCAGCATTTT.

The chain uses TRBV5-1 and TRBJ2-7; a possible D gene is TRBD1 (5 bases). The germline V gene has CDR1 SGHRS and CDR2 YFSETQ. V was trimmed by 2 bases and J by 0 bases, leaving 21 bases between them. The CDR3 consists of 18 residues. The CDR3 DNA sequence: TGCGCCAGCAGCTTACTTGACACCCCGACAGAGTTCTCCTACGAGCAGTACTTC. As protein: CASSLLDTPTEFSYEQYF.

The chain recombines TRBV6-6 with TRBJ1-1; D uncertain. CDR3 size: 13 residues. Trimming took off 0 bases at V and 7 bases at J, with 9 bases between the two ends. Germline V gene lookup returns CDR1 MNHNY and CDR2 SVGAGI (reference sequence). The CDR3 nucleotides read TGTGCCAGCAGTTACTCGATCACGGTTGAAGCTTTCTTT. Its protein is CASSYSITVEAFF.

V gene TRBV19 combines with J gene TRBJ1-5; D remains unclear. The germline CDR1 and CDR2 sequences are LNHDA and SQIVND (reference sequence). The CDR3 runs to 13 residues. V was clipped by 5 bases and J by 1 base, with 6 bases between them. The CDR3 region is CASSQQSNQPQHF. The CDR3 coding sequence is TGTGCCAGTAGTCAACAGAGCAATCAGCCCCAGCATTTT.

This chain's CDR3 is CASRSRSPLTNRDNYEQYF. Here the CDR3 DNA reads TGTGCCAGCAGGAGTCGGTCTCCACTGACGAACAGGGACAACTACGAGCAGTACTTC. The V gene is TRBV11-3, the J gene TRBJ2-7, with D possibly TRBD1 on 6 matching bases. CDR3 size: 19 residues. The V end was cut by 6 bases, the J end by 3 bases, with 30 bases between. Per germline, CDR1 SGHNT and CDR2 YENEEA.

This chain connects TRBV3-1 (or the pseudogene TRBV3-2) to TRBJ2-3; 10 bases agree with TRBD2. The length of the CDR3 is 21 residues. Per germline, CDR1 LGHDT and CDR2 YNNKEL (reference sequence). V lost 1 base to trimming and J lost 1 base; unmatched junction nucleotides: 17. The CDR3 is CASSQVRGLSGGASGTDTQYF. Written as DNA, the CDR3 is TGTGCCAGCAGCCAAGTACGGGGATTAAGCGGGGGGGCCTCGGGCACAGATACGCAGTATTTT.

CDR3 residues: CASSDERVNNQPQHF. CDR3 nucleotide sequence: TGTGCCAGCAGTGATGAGAGGGTGAACAATCAGCCCCAGCATTTT. This chain uses TRBV2 with TRBJ1-5; D gene ambiguous. This CDR3 is 15 amino acids long. The ends were cut back, 3 bases at V and 3 bases at J, with 12 bases in the middle. The germline V gene encodes CDR1 SNHLY and CDR2 FYNNEI. Combining the CDR3 with reference TRBV2 and TRBJ1-5 gives the whole variable domain EPEVTQTPSHQVTQMGQEVILRCVPISNHLYFYWYRQILGQKVEFLVSFYNNEISEKSEIFDDQFSVERPDGSNFTLKIRSTKLEDSAMYFCASSDERVNNQPQHFGDGTRLSIL.

The chain joins TRBV7-9 to TRBJ2-1; D is perhaps TRBD2 (5 bases). V lost 5 bases and J 5 bases, leaving 16 bases between the germline ends. CDR1 and CDR2 from the germline V gene are SEHNR and FQNEAQ (reference sequence). The CDR3 is made up of 15 amino acids. CDR3 region: CASSKGGLPNNEQFF. For the CDR3, the DNA is TGTGCCAGCAGCAAAGGTGGACTTCCTAACAATGAGCAGTTCTTC.

This chain connects TRBV28 to TRBJ2-1, with TRBD1 as a possible D gene (5 bases). The V end lost 2 bases, the J end lost 4 bases, and 9 bases lay between the germline ends. Germline CDR1 and CDR2: MDHEN and SYDVKM. The CDR3 runs to 14 residues. The CDR3 here is CASSLRGKYNEQFF. For the CDR3, the DNA is TGTGCCAGCAGTTTAAGGGGCAAATACAATGAGCAGTTCTTC.

The rearrangement uses TRBV7-2 and TRBJ2-3; 11 nucleotides line up with TRBD2. CDR1 SGHTA and CDR2 FQGNSA come from the germline V gene. With V trimmed by 1 base and J by 4 bases, 7 bases remained unmatched. The CDR3 spans 17 residues. The DNA for the CDR3 is TGTGCCAGCAGCTTAGACTCTAGCGGGGGGTCCTCAGATACGCAGTATTTT. Translating gives CASSLDSSGGSSDTQYF.

V gene TRBV7-8 combines with J gene TRBJ1-2; D perhaps matches TRBD1 (6 bases). V was clipped by 1 base and J by 5 bases, with 14 bases between them. The CDR3 is made up of 15 amino acids. Germline V gives CDR1 SGHVS, CDR2 FQNEAQ. The CDR3 bases are TGTGCCAGCAGCTTAGTCTCCGGGACACCATATGGCTACACCTTC. It translates to CASSLVSGTPYGYTF.

The rearrangement links TRBV5-5 to TRBJ2-7; 9 nucleotides match TRBD1. V lost 3 bases, J lost 2 bases, and 6 bases stayed unmatched. The CDR3 is made up of 15 amino acids. Germline assignment: CDR1 SGHKS and CDR2 YYEKEE (reference sequence). The CDR3 bases are TGTGCCAGCAGCTCCAAACAGGGGGCCACCTACGAGCAGTACTTC. The encoded protein is CASSSKQGATYEQYF.